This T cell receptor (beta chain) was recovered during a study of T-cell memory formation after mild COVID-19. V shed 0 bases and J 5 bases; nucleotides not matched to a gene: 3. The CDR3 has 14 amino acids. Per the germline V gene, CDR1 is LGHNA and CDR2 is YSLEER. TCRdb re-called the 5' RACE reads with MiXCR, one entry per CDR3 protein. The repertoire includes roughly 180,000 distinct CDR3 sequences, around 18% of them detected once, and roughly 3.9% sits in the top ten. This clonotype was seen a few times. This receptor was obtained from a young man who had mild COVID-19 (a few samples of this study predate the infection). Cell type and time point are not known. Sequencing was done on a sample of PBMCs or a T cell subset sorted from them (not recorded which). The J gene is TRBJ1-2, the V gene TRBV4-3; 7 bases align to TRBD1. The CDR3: CASSQDPRGYGYTF. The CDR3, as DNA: TGCGCCAGCAGCCAAGATCCCAGGGGGTATGGCTACACCTTC.